Sequencing of this T cell receptor (beta chain) was carried out in a study of blood T cell repertoires in COVID-19. Study as a whole: COVID-19 samples collected from the United States, Italy and Spain covered acute and convalescent phases. Sources were T cells, B-cell-depleted T cells, or PBMCs; the material itself was cDNA or gDNA.

Germline CDR1 and CDR2: MNHEY and SVGEGT. Losses at the gene ends were 4 bases for V and 4 bases for J; bases not matched to a gene: 5. This CDR3 is built from 14 residues. Authors' methods: Reference gene primer amplification in the assay estimated nucleated cell counts. Assay: immunoSEQ multiplex PCR; the TCRdb copy retains only in-frame clones and omits some. V, J and clone size were drawn from that table, and D and trimming were deduced from the DNA. Seen here are about 140,000 clones, approximately 85% observed once, and the top ten hold 2.5% to 3.5%. As to this clone: Other DNA sequences in this specimen translate into the identical CDR3.

The TCR comes from a man aged 45 to 65 with acute or convalescent COVID-19. The specimen sequenced was peripheral blood. This chain connects TRBV6-2 or TRBV6-3 to TRBJ1-2, with TRBD1 matching over 8 bases. The CDR3 nucleotides are TGTGCCAGCAGTTCAGGACAGGGCGGCTATGGCTACACCTTC. Translation gives CASSSGQGGYGYTF.